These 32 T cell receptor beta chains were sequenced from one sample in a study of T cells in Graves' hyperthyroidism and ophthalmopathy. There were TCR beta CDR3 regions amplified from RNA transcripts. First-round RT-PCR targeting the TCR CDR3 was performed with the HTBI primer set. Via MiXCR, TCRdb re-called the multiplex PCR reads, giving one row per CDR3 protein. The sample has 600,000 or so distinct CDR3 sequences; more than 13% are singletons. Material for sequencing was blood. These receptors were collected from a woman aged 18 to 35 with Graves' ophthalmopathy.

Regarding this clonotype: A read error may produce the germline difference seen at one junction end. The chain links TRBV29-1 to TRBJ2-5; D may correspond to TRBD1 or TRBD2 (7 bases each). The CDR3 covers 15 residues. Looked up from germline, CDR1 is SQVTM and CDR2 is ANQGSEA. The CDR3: CSVEGVDREGEAQYF. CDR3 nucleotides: TGCAGCGTTGAAGGCGTTGACAGGGAGGGAGAGGCCCAGTACTTC.

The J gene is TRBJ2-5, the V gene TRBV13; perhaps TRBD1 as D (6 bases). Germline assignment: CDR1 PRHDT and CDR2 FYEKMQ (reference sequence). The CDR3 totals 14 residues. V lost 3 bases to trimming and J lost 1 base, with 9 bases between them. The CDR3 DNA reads TGTGCCAGCAGCTTCCGGGACATCCAAGAGACCCAGTACTTC. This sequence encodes CASSFRDIQETQYF. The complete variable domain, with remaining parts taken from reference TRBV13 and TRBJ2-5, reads AAGVIQSPRHLIKEKRETATLKCYPIPRHDTVYWYQQGPGQDPQFLISFYEKMQSDKGSIPDRFSAQQFSDYHSELNMSSLELGDSALYFCASSFRDIQETQYFGPGTRLLVL.

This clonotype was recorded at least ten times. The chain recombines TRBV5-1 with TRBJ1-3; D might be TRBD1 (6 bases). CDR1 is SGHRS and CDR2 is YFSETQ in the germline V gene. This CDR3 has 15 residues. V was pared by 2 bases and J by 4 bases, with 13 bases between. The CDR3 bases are TGCGCCAGCAGCTTACAGGGTGCGGACGGAAACACCATATATTTT. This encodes CASSLQGADGNTIYF.

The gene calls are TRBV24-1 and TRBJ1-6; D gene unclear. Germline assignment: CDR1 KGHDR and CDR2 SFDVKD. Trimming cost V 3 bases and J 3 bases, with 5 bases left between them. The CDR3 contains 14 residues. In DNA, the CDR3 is TGTGCCACCAGTGATGGCAGCTATAATTCACCCCTCCACTTT. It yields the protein CATSDGSYNSPLHF.

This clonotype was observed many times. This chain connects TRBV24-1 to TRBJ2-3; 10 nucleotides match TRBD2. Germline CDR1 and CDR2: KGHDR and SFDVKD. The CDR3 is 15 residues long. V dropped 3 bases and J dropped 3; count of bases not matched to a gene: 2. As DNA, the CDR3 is TGTGCCACCAGTGATCCTAGCGGGAGTACAGATACGCAGTATTTT. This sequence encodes CATSDPSGSTDTQYF.

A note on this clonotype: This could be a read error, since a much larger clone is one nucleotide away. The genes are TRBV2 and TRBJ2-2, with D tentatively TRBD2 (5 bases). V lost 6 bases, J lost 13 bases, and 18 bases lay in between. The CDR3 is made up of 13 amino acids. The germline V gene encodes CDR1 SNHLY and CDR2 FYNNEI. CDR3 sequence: CASSERESGMLFF. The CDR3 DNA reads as TGTGCCAGCAGCGAAAGGGAATCCGGGATGCTGTTTTTT.

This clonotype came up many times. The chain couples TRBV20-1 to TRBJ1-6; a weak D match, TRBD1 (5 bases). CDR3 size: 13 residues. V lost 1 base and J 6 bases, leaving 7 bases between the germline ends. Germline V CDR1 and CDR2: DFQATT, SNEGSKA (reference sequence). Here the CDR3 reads CSARGQLNSPLHF. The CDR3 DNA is TGCAGTGCTAGAGGACAGCTTAATTCACCCCTCCACTTT.

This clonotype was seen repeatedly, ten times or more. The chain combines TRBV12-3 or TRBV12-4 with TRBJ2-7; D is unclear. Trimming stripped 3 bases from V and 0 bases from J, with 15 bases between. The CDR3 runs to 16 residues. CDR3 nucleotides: TGTGCCAGCAGTTTCACGCCTGGGCTTCCCTCCTACGAGCAGTACTTC. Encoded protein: CASSFTPGLPSYEQYF.

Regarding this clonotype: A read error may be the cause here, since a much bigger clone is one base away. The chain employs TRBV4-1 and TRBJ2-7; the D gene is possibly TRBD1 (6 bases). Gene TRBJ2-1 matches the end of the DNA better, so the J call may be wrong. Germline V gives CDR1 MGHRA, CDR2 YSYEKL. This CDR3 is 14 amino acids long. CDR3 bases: TGCGCCAGCAGCCAGGAGACAGGCTCCTACGAGCAGTTCTTC. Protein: CASSQETGSYEQFF.

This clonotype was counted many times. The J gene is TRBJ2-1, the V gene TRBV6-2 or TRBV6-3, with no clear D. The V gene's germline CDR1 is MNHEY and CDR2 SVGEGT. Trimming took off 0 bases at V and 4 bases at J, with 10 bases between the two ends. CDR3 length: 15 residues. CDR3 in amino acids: CASSYSYPMYNEQFF. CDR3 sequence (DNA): TGTGCCAGCAGTTACTCGTACCCAATGTACAATGAGCAGTTCTTC.

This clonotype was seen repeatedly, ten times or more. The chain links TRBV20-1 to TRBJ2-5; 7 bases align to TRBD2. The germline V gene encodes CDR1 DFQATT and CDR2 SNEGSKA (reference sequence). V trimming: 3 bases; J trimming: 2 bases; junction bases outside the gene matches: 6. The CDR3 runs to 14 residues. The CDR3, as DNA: TGCAGTGCTAGTGCGGCGGGAGTACAAGAGACCCAGTACTTC. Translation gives CSASAAGVQETQYF.

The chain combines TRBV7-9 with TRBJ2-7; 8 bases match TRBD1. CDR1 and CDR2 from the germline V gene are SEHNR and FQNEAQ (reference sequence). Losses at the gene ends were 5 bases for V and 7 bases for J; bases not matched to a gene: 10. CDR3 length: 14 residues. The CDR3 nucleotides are TGTGCCAGCAGCGAACGACAGGGGAAGTGGGAGCAGTACTTC. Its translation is CASSERQGKWEQYF.

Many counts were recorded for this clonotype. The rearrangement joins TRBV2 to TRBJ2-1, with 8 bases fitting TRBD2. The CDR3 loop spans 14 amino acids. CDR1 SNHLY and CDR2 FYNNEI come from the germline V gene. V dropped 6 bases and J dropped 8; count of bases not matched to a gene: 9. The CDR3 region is CASRGTRMLDEQFF. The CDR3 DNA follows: TGTGCCAGCAGAGGGACTAGAATGTTAGATGAGCAGTTCTTC.

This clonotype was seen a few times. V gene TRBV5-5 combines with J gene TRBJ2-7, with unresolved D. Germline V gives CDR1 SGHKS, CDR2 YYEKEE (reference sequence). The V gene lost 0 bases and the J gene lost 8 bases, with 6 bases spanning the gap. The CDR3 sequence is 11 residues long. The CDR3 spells CASSLGPQQYF. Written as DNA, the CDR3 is TGTGCCAGCAGCTTGGGCCCGCAGCAGTACTTC.

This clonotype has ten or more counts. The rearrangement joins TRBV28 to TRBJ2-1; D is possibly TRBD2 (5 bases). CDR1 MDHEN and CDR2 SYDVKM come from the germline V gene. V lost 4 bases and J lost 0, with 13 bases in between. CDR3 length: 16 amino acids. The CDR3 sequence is CASSWRSLISYNEQFF. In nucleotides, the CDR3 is TGTGCCAGCAGTTGGAGGTCACTAATCTCCTACAATGAGCAGTTCTTC.

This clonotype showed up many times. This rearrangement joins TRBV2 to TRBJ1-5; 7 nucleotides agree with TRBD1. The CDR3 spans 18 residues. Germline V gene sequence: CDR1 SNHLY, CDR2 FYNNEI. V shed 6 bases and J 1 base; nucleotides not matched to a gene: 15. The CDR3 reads CASSDAVTGLVSNQPQHF. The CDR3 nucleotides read TGTGCCAGCAGCGACGCGGTGACAGGGTTGGTAAGCAATCAGCCCCAGCATTTT.

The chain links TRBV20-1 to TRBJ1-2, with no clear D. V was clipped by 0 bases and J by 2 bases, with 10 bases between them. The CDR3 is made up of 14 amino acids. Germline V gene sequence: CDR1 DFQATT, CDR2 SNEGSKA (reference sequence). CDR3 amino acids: CSARDTRQNYGYTF. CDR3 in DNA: TGCAGTGCTAGAGATACTAGGCAGAACTATGGCTACACCTTC.

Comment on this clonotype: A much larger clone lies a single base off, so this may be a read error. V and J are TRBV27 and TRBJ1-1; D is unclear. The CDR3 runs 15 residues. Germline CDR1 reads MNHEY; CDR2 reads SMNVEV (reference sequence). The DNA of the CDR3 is TGTGCCGGCAGTCGCCCGACGTGGGGGAACACTGAAGCTTTCTTT. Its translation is CAGSRPTWGNTEAFF.

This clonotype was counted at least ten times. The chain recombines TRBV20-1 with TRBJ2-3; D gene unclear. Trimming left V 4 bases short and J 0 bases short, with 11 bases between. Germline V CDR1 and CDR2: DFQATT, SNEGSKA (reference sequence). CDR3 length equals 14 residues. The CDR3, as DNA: TGCAGTGCTAATATAGTGCGGAGCACAGATACGCAGTATTTT. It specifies CSANIVRSTDTQYF.

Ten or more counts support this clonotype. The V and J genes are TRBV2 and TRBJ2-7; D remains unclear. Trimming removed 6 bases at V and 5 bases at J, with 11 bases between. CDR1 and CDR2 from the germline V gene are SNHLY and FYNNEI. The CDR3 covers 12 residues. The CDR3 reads CASRTGRDEQYF. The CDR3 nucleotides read TGTGCCAGCAGGACCGGTCGGGACGAGCAGTACTTC. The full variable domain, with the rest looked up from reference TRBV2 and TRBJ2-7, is EPEVTQTPSHQVTQMGQEVILRCVPISNHLYFYWYRQILGQKVEFLVSFYNNEISEKSEIFDDQFSVERPDGSNFTLKIRSTKLEDSAMYFCASRTGRDEQYFGPGTRLTVT.

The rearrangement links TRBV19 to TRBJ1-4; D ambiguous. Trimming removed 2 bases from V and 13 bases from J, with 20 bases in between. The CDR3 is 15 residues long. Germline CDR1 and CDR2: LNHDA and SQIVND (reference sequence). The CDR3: CASSIRGSGAWRLFF. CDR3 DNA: TGTGCCAGTAGTATAAGAGGGTCAGGAGCCTGGCGACTGTTTTTT. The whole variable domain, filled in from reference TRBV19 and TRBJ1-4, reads DGGITQSPKYLFRKEGQNVTLSCEQNLNHDAMYWYRQDPGQGLRLIYYSQIVNDFQKGDIAEGYSVSREKKESFPLTVTSAQKNPTAFYLCASSIRGSGAWRLFFGSGTQLSVL.

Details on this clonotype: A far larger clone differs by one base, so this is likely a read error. CDR3 residues: CASSLWGSNQPQHF. CDR3 bases: TGTGCCAGCAGCTTGTGGGGGAGCAATCAGCCCCAGCATTTT. The rearrangement links TRBV5-6 to TRBJ1-5; D may be TRBD1 (5 bases). V was shortened by 1 base and J by 1 base, with 6 bases between the two germline ends. Germline lookup yields CDR1 SGHDT and CDR2 YYEEEE. CDR3 length equals 14 residues.

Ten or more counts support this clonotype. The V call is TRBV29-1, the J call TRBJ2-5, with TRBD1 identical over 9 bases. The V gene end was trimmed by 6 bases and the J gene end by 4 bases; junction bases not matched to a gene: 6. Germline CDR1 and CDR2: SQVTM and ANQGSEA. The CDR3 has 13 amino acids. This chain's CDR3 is CSVQQGAGETQYF. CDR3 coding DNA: TGCAGCGTCCAACAGGGGGCGGGAGAGACCCAGTACTTC.

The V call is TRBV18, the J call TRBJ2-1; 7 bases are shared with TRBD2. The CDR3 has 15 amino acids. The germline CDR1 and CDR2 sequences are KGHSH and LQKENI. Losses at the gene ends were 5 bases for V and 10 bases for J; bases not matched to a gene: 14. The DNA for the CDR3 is TGTGCCAGCTCAGACGGGACTACCGCAAGAGGGGAGCAGTTCTTC. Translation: CASSDGTTARGEQFF.

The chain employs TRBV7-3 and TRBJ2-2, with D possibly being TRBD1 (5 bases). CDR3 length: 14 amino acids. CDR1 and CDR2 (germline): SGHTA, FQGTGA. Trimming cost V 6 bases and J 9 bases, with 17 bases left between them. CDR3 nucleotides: TGTGCCAGCAGTCCCCCTGGGGCCCAAAGGGAGCTGTTTTTT. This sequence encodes CASSPPGAQRELFF.

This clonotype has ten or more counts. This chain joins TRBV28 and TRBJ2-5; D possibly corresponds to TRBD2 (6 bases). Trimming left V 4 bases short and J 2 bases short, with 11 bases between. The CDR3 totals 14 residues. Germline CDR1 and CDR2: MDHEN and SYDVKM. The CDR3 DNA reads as TGTGCCAGCAGTTCCGGGGGATGGCAAGAGACCCAGTACTTC. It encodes CASSSGGWQETQYF. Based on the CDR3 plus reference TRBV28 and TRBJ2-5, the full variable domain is DVKVTQSSRYLVKRTGEKVFLECVQDMDHENMFWYRQDPGLGLRLIYFSYDVKMKEKGDIPEGYSVSREKKERFSLILESASTNQTSMYLCASSSGGWQETQYFGPGTRLLVL.

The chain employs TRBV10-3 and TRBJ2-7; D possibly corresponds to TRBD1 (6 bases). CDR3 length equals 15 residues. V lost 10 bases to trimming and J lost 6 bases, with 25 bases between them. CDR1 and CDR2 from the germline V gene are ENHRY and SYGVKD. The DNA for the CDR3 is TGTGCCACCCCCGGGTGCGAGGTGGGGGCTTGCGAGCAGTACTTC. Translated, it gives CATPGCEVGACEQYF.

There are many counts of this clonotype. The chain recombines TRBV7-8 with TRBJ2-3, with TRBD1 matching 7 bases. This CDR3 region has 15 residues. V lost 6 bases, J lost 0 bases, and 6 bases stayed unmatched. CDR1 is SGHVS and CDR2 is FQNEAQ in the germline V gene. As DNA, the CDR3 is TGTGCCAGCAGAATCGACAGGGATAGCACAGATACGCAGTATTTT. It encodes CASRIDRDSTDTQYF.

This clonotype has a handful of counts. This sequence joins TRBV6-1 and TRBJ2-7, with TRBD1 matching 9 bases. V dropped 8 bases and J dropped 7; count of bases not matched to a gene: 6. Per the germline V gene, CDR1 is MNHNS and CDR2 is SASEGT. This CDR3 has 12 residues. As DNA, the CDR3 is TGTGCCAGCCGGGACAGGGTCATAGAGCAGTACTTC. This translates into CASRDRVIEQYF.

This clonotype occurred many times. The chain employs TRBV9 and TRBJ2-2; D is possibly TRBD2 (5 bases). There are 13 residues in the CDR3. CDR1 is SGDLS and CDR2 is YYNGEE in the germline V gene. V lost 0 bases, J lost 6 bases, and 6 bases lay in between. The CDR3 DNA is TGTGCCAGCAGCGTAGGAGGGCCCGGGGAGCTGTTTTTT. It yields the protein CASSVGGPGELFF.

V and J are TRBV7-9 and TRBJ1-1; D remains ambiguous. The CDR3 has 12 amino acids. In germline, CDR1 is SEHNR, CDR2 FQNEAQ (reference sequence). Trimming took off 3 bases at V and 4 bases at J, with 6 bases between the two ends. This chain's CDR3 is CASSFFATEAFF. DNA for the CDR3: TGTGCCAGCAGCTTCTTTGCCACTGAAGCTTTCTTT.

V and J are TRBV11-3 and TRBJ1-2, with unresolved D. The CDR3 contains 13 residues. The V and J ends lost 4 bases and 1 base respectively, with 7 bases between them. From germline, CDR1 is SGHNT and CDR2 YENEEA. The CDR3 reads CASSSDFNYGYTF. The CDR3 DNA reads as TGTGCCAGCAGCTCCGATTTTAACTATGGCTACACCTTC.